The 13 T cell receptor beta chains in this list originate from one sample, sequenced in a study of T cells in Graves' hyperthyroidism and ophthalmopathy. RNA transcripts gave rise to amplified TCR beta CDR3 regions. The TCR CDR3 first-round RT-PCR relied on the HTBI primer set. Via MiXCR, TCRdb re-called the multiplex PCR reads, giving one row per CDR3 protein. The data show hundreds of thousands of distinct CDR3 sequences, around a quarter seen once. Sequencing input: blood. These receptors all stem from a woman in her thirties with Graves' ophthalmopathy.

In this sample, this clonotype turned up many times. The CDR3 loop is CASTTGDNSPLHF. The CDR3 DNA sequence: TGTGCCAGCACGACAGGGGATAATTCACCCCTCCACTTT. The chain has TRBV6-5 and TRBJ1-6, with 8 bases aligning to TRBD1. This CDR3 is built from 13 residues. The trim removed 7 bases at V and 5 bases at J, leaving 1 base unmatched. From germline, CDR1 is MNHEY and CDR2 SVGAGI.

This clonotype was observed a few times. DNA of the CDR3: TGTGCCAGTAGTATAGGACAGACTTTCAATCAGCCCCAGCATTTT. Its protein product is CASSIGQTFNQPQHF. The gene calls are TRBV19 and TRBJ1-5, with D perhaps TRBD1 (5 bases). Trimming shortened V by 1 base and J by 3 bases, and 10 bases separated the two germline ends. Per germline, CDR1 LNHDA and CDR2 SQIVND (reference sequence). The CDR3 consists of 15 residues.

V gene TRBV6-1 combines with J gene TRBJ1-1; 7 bases are a match to TRBD1. The CDR3 is made up of 14 amino acids. After removal of 7 bases from V and 4 bases from J, the junction contained 9 bases not matched to a gene. In germline, CDR1 is MNHNS, CDR2 SASEGT. CDR3 region: CASIEQGRGTEAFF. The CDR3 DNA sequence: TGTGCCAGCATCGAACAGGGGCGCGGCACTGAAGCTTTCTTT.

This clonotype was seen repeatedly, ten times or more. The chain links TRBV27 to TRBJ1-2; D gene unclear. This CDR3 contains 13 residues. V was pared by 5 bases and J by 2 bases, with 9 bases between. Per germline, CDR1 MNHEY and CDR2 SMNVEV (reference sequence). The CDR3 region has the DNA TGTGCCAGCAGTCCAACAGCGAACTATGGCTACACCTTC. This codes for CASSPTANYGYTF.

The DNA for the CDR3 is TGTGCCAGCAGTGTAGTGGGTGACAGCGGGGATAGCAATCAGCCCCAGCATTTT. This encodes CASSVVGDSGDSNQPQHF. This chain uses TRBV12-3 or TRBV12-4 with TRBJ1-5; a weak D match, TRBD1 (5 bases). V was shortened by 5 bases and J by 0 bases, with 20 bases between the two germline ends. The CDR3 covers 18 residues.

This clonotype was observed at least ten times. This chain links TRBV2 with TRBJ1-1; no clear D gene. Looked up from germline, CDR1 is SNHLY and CDR2 is FYNNEI. Trimming stripped 4 bases from V and 2 bases from J, with 8 bases between. There are 13 residues in the CDR3. The CDR3 reads CASSADFNTEAFF. The DNA of the CDR3 is TGTGCCAGCAGTGCGGACTTTAACACTGAAGCTTTCTTT.

This clonotype occurred many times. This sequence joins TRBV19 and TRBJ1-1; TRBD1 matches at 9 bases. This CDR3 is built from 13 residues. V trimming: 6 bases; J trimming: 4 bases; junction bases outside the gene matches: 3. Germline values: CDR1 LNHDA, CDR2 SQIVND (reference sequence). The CDR3 coding sequence is TGTGCCAGTAGGGACAGGGGTGGCACTGAAGCTTTCTTT. It specifies CASRDRGGTEAFF.

This clonotype occurred a few times. This chain connects TRBV20-1 to TRBJ2-7, with 7 bases that match TRBD2. With V trimmed by 4 bases and J by 0 bases, 18 bases remained unmatched. This CDR3 has 18 amino acids. The germline CDR1 and CDR2 sequences are DFQATT and SNEGSKA (reference sequence). CDR3 sequence reads: CSAIPYLDGGTFSYEQYF. Here the CDR3 DNA reads TGCAGTGCTATTCCTTATTTAGACGGGGGGACTTTCTCCTACGAGCAGTACTTC.

This chain joins TRBV6-1 and TRBJ1-2, with TRBD1 as a possible D gene (5 bases). Per the germline V gene, CDR1 is MNHNS and CDR2 is SASEGT. The CDR3 sequence is 14 residues long. Trimming stripped 7 bases from V and 4 bases from J, with 16 bases between. CDR3 sequence reads: CASTANQGAYGYTF. The CDR3 DNA reads TGTGCCAGCACCGCGAACCAGGGTGCCTATGGCTACACCTTC.

This clonotype has a count of ten or more. With a much larger clone just one base away, this may be a read error. The J gene is TRBJ2-7, the V gene TRBV2; no clear D gene. This CDR3 has 11 amino acids. Looked up from germline, CDR1 is SNHLY and CDR2 is FYNNEI. Trimming took off 4 bases at V and 3 bases at J, with 4 bases between the two ends. The CDR3 coding sequence is TGTGCCAGCAGTGGGCTCTACGAGCAGTACTTC. It encodes CASSGLYEQYF.

This clonotype was found a few times. The rearrangement joins TRBV10-3 to TRBJ1-3; D perhaps matches TRBD1 (6 bases). Between the trimmed V and J ends, which lost 2 bases and 4 bases, there was a span of 9 bases. The CDR3 length is 14 residues. Germline V gene data show CDR1 as ENHRY and CDR2 as SYGVKD. The CDR3 bases are TGTGCCATCAGTGAGGTGGACAGCGGAAACACCATATATTTT. It encodes CAISEVDSGNTIYF.

The chain has TRBV12-3 or TRBV12-4 and TRBJ1-2; D is unclear. The CDR3 contains 14 residues. V lost 3 bases, J lost 5 bases, and 13 bases lay in between. CDR3 protein: CASSFIERNYGYTF. CDR3 coding DNA: TGTGCCAGCAGTTTTATCGAGAGGAATTATGGCTACACCTTC.

This chain joins TRBV6-5 and TRBJ1-6; D is ambiguous. Trimming removed 2 bases from V and 5 bases from J, with 10 bases in between. The V gene's germline CDR1 is MNHEY and CDR2 SVGAGI. The CDR3 has 15 residues. CDR3 DNA: TGTGCCAGCAGTTACGGTGGCATTGATAATTCACCCCTCCACTTT. Protein product: CASSYGGIDNSPLHF.